This T cell receptor beta chain was recovered during a study of T cells after posttransplantation cyclophosphamide. The assay was immunoSEQ multiplex PCR, and TCRdb's table has in-frame clones only and misses some. The sample shows about 36,000 clones, none of them appearing just once. Trimming pared 2 bases from V and 3 bases from J, leaving 6 bases between. This CDR3 comprises 13 residues. CDR1 is MDHEN, CDR2 SYDVKM, per germline. Findings and limits, study-wide: Skin or GI-infiltrating T cells shared few TRB sequences with blood.

This clone appeared a few times. Its antigen is not known. This receptor was identified in a girl aged 10 to 17 in good health, CMV-negative, and a related stem cell transplant donor. The chain carries TRBV28 and TRBJ2-3, with D tentatively TRBD2 (5 bases). Sequenced sample: PBMCs. The CDR3 nucleotides are TGTGCCAGCAGTTTACCGGGAACAGATACGCAGTATTTT. Translated, it gives CASSLPGTDTQYF.